Listed here are 27 T cell receptor beta chains from one sample, sequenced in a study of T cell repertoires in cytomegalovirus infection. No antigen is known for these receptors. TCRdb reanalysed the reads using MiXCR and keeps one entry per CDR3 protein. Among fewer than 950,000 distinct CDR3 sequences, 32% were seen once, and the ten largest hold roughly an eighth. Sequencing was performed on cultured CD8+ T cells from PBMCs, taken from culture after CMV antigen stimulation. The receptors come from a human donor in good health (CMV status not recorded). Some clones in this sample may be carry-over from other donors' samples.

A note on this clonotype: One end of the junction varies from germline; a read error may be responsible. The chain is built from TRBV7-6 and TRBJ2-5; the match to TRBD1 covers 7 bases. The germline V gene has CDR1 SGHVS and CDR2 FNYEAQ. The CDR3 totals 15 residues. The CDR3 DNA sequence: TGTGCCAACAGCTACAGGGGCCCCCTCCAAGAGACCCAGTACTTC. Translated: CANSYRGPLQETQYF.

CDR3 residues: CASAGGWTEAFF. As DNA, the CDR3 is TGTGCCAGCGCGGGGGGTTGGACTGAAGCTTTCTTT. V usage is TRBV13 and J usage is TRBJ1-1; tentatively, D is TRBD1 (5 bases). Per germline, CDR1 PRHDT and CDR2 FYEKMQ (reference sequence). The CDR3 consists of 12 residues. With 8 bases removed from V and 5 bases from J, the gap between germline ends came to 12 bases.

This clonotype was counted ten times or more. V is TRBV7-8 and J is TRBJ2-1; D call uncertain. Trimming cost V 5 bases and J 8 bases, with 10 bases left between them. This CDR3 contains 12 residues. Germline CDR1 reads SGHVS; CDR2 reads FQNEAQ. In nucleotides, the CDR3 is TGTGCCAGCAGCGGCGGATTCCATGAGCAGTTCTTC. Translated, it gives CASSGGFHEQFF.

This clonotype has only a few counts. V gene TRBV10-3 combines with J gene TRBJ1-1; D might be TRBD1 (6 bases). With 2 bases removed from V and 1 base from J, the gap between germline ends came to 14 bases. Germline CDR1 is ENHRY and CDR2 is SYGVKD. The CDR3 covers 16 residues. The DNA for the CDR3 is TGTGCCATCAGTGAGCGGGGGGGACACCAGAACACTGAAGCTTTCTTT. This codes for CAISERGGHQNTEAFF.

This clonotype has more than one count but fewer than ten. The chain joins TRBV15 to TRBJ1-5; possible D gene TRBD1, 5 bases. In germline, CDR1 is LNHNV, CDR2 YYDKDF (reference sequence). The CDR3 totals 17 residues. V dropped 3 bases and J dropped 4 bases, with 19 bases sitting between them. The CDR3, as DNA: TGTGCCACCAGCAGGCCACTGGGGGGGATTCGGAATCAGCCCCAGCATTTT. Encoded protein: CATSRPLGGIRNQPQHF.

In regard to this clonotype: Since a much larger clone is just one base distant, this may be a read error. The rearrangement uses TRBV7-6 and TRBJ2-2, with D perhaps TRBD2 (5 bases). The CDR3 totals 15 residues. Per the germline V gene, CDR1 is SGHVS and CDR2 is FNYEAQ. CDR3 in amino acids: CVSSLGSGYTGELFF. The CDR3 region has the DNA TGTGTCAGCAGCTTAGGGTCGGGGTACACCGGGGAGCTGTTTTTT.

The chain combines TRBV27 with TRBJ1-1, with a possible D match to TRBD1 (5 bases). V lost 5 bases, J lost 5 bases, and 24 bases lay in between. This CDR3 region has 17 residues. Germline V lookup: CDR1 MNHEY, CDR2 SMNVEV (reference sequence). The CDR3 sequence: CASSPFFRDWSDTEAFF. The CDR3 DNA follows: TGTGCCAGCAGTCCGTTTTTCAGGGATTGGTCGGATACTGAAGCTTTCTTT.

The chain links TRBV6-5 to TRBJ2-3; D remains ambiguous. Germline V gene lookup returns CDR1 MNHEY and CDR2 SVGAGI. CDR3 size: 14 residues. V shed 2 bases and J shed 0 bases, with 6 bases lying between them. The CDR3, as DNA: TGTGCCAGCAGTTACAGCGCTAGCACAGATACGCAGTATTTT. It translates to CASSYSASTDTQYF.

This sequence joins TRBV5-1 and TRBJ2-3; no clear D. In germline, CDR1 is SGHRS, CDR2 YFSETQ. This CDR3 is built from 11 residues. Trimming left V 9 bases short and J 4 bases short, with 9 bases between. CDR3 sequence (DNA): TGCGCCACCCGAAGGGCAGATACGCAGTATTTT. This translates into CATRRADTQYF.

The V and J genes are TRBV12-3 or TRBV12-4 and TRBJ1-6; perhaps TRBD1 as D (5 bases). This CDR3 contains 15 residues. The ends were cut back, 3 bases at V and 7 bases at J, with 13 bases in the middle. The CDR3 region is CASSFWDESNSPLHF. CDR3 sequence (DNA): TGTGCCAGCAGTTTTTGGGACGAATCCAATTCACCCCTCCACTTT.

The chain is built from TRBV19 and TRBJ1-6; D remains ambiguous. The CDR3 covers 14 residues. CDR1 and CDR2 from the germline V gene are LNHDA and SQIVND (reference sequence). The V gene lost 3 bases and the J gene lost 13 bases, with 16 bases spanning the gap. The CDR3 DNA reads as TGTGCCAGTAGTATGGCCCAGGCCCGGTTCCCCCTCCACTTT. Translation gives CASSMAQARFPLHF.

V usage is TRBV12-3 or TRBV12-4 and J usage is TRBJ2-1; 8 bases match TRBD1. The length of the CDR3 is 14 residues. V lost 5 bases and J lost 6; bases outside the gene matches: 6. CDR3 nucleotide sequence: TGTGCCAGCAGTCACGGACAGGGTTTCAATGAGCAGTTCTTC. This codes for CASSHGQGFNEQFF.

The rearrangement uses TRBV2 and TRBJ1-1, with a possible D match to TRBD1 (6 bases). The germline gives CDR1 SNHLY, CDR2 FYNNEI. The CDR3 covers 16 residues. V was clipped by 1 base and J by 3 bases, with 15 bases between them. CDR3 region: CASSEVEGQGYTEAFF. DNA of the CDR3: TGTGCCAGCAGTGAAGTAGAGGGGCAGGGGTACACTGAAGCTTTCTTT.

V usage is TRBV19 and J usage is TRBJ1-5, with 8 bases matching TRBD1. Germline lookup yields CDR1 LNHDA and CDR2 SQIVND (reference sequence). V dropped 7 bases and J dropped 5; count of bases not matched to a gene: 4. The CDR3 loop spans 13 amino acids. As DNA, the CDR3 is TGTGCCAGTAAAGACAGGGGAGATCAGCCCCAGCATTTT. Its translation: CASKDRGDQPQHF.

The rearrangement links TRBV20-1 to TRBJ2-3; D perhaps matches TRBD1 (5 bases). Trimming took off 0 bases at V and 0 bases at J, with 19 bases between the two ends. Germline V gives CDR1 DFQATT, CDR2 SNEGSKA (reference sequence). The CDR3 loop spans 18 amino acids. DNA of the CDR3: TGCAGTGCTAGAGACCTCTGGCAGGGCGAGTTTAGCACAGATACGCAGTATTTT. This encodes CSARDLWQGEFSTDTQYF.

The chain uses TRBV27 and TRBJ2-7, with D tentatively TRBD2 (5 bases). The CDR3 is 13 amino acids. V dropped 3 bases and J dropped 3 bases, with 9 bases sitting between them. Germline CDR1 MNHEY, CDR2 SMNVEV (reference sequence). This CDR3 is CASSFLASYEQYF. DNA for the CDR3: TGTGCCAGCAGTTTCCTAGCAAGCTACGAGCAGTACTTC.

This clonotype occurred a few times. This chain links TRBV5-1 with TRBJ2-5; 11 bases map to TRBD2. After removal of 4 bases from V and 4 bases from J, the junction contained 15 bases not matched to a gene. The CDR3 is 18 amino acids. Germline lookup yields CDR1 SGHRS and CDR2 YFSETQ. CDR3 sequence reads: CASSPYGTSGENPETQYF. The CDR3 DNA sequence: TGCGCCAGCAGCCCTTACGGGACTAGCGGAGAGAACCCAGAGACCCAGTACTTC. Full variable domain (rest looked up from reference TRBV5-1 and TRBJ2-5): KAGVTQTPRYLIKTRGQQVTLSCSPISGHRSVSWYQQTPGQGLQFLFEYFSETQRNKGNFPGRFSGRQFSNSRSEMNVSTLELGDSALYLCASSPYGTSGENPETQYFGPGTRLLVL.

Only a few counts were recorded for this clonotype. This chain joins TRBV28 and TRBJ1-6, with a tentative D call TRBD1 (5 bases). Germline assignment: CDR1 MDHEN and CDR2 SYDVKM. There are 15 residues in the CDR3. V was pared by 7 bases and J by 3 bases, with 13 bases between. This CDR3 is CASTDSPYYNSPLHF. The CDR3 DNA reads TGTGCCAGCACCGACAGTCCTTACTATAATTCACCCCTCCACTTT. The whole variable domain, remainder taken from reference TRBV28 and TRBJ1-6, is DVKVTQSSRYLVKRTGEKVFLECVQDMDHENMFWYRQDPGLGLRLIYFSYDVKMKEKGDIPEGYSVSREKKERFSLILESASTNQTSMYLCASTDSPYYNSPLHFGNGTRLTVT.

Only a few counts were recorded for this clonotype. The rearrangement links TRBV4-1 to TRBJ2-7; TRBD1 aligns across 9 bases. This CDR3 has 16 amino acids. V lost 0 bases to trimming and J lost 4 bases; unmatched junction nucleotides: 7. Per the germline V gene, CDR1 is MGHRA and CDR2 is YSYEKL. Written as DNA, the CDR3 is TGCGCCAGCAGCCAAGAGTGGACAGGGGAGGGGTACGAGCAGTACTTC. Protein sequence: CASSQEWTGEGYEQYF.

This clonotype showed up just a few times. The CDR3 bases are TGTGCCAGCGGTCCTATTGGGGGCAAAGAGACCCAGTACTTC. Its protein product is CASGPIGGKETQYF. J is TRBJ2-5 and V is TRBV6-5; D might be TRBD1 (6 bases). This CDR3 region has 14 residues. From germline, CDR1 is MNHEY and CDR2 SVGAGI. V lost 8 bases and J 3 bases, leaving 16 bases between the germline ends.

Comment on this clonotype: The junction and the germline gene differ at one end; a read error may be behind it. This rearrangement joins TRBV7-9 to TRBJ2-2; no clear D gene. The CDR3 runs 16 residues. From germline, CDR1 is SEHNR and CDR2 FQNEAQ (reference sequence). The CDR3 DNA is TGTGTCAGCAGCCATAAGTTACAAGCGAACACCGGGGAGCTGTTTTTT. This translates into CVSSHKLQANTGELFF.

This clonotype was detected a few times. A much larger clone differs from this one at a single base, so this may be a read error. The CDR3 here is CASSYGQGRQPQHF. For the CDR3, the DNA is TGTGCCAGCAGTTACGGACAGGGGAGGCAGCCCCAGCATTTT. The gene calls are TRBV12-3 or TRBV12-4 and TRBJ1-5, with 9 positions matching TRBD1. The CDR3 length is 14 residues. V was clipped by 4 bases and J by 7 bases; unmatched bases: 5.

The rearrangement uses TRBV28 and TRBJ2-7; 7 bases match TRBD2. From germline, CDR1 is MDHEN and CDR2 SYDVKM. After removal of 2 bases from V and 5 bases from J, the junction contained 3 bases not matched to a gene. This CDR3 is built from 13 residues. The DNA of the CDR3 is TGTGCCAGCAGTTTAGGGGGGGTAAACGAGCAGTACGTC. Amino acid sequence: CASSLGGVNEQYV.

With regard to this clonotype: A much larger clonotype is one base distant, so this may be a read error. V usage is TRBV7-6 and J usage is TRBJ2-3; 7 bases are a match to TRBD2. V lost 1 base to trimming and J lost 4 bases; unmatched junction nucleotides: 11. The germline gives CDR1 SGHVS, CDR2 FNYEAQ. The CDR3 runs 17 residues. CDR3 nucleotides: TGTGCCAGCAGCTTAGAGTCCTTCTTCGGGGGGTCAGATACGCAGTATTTT. It is translated as CASSLESFFGGSDTQYF. The variable domain in full, completed from reference TRBV7-6 and TRBJ2-3, reads GAGVSQSPRYKVTKRGQDVALRCDPISGHVSLYWYRQALGQGPEFLTYFNYEAQQDKSGLPNDRFSAERPEGSISTLTIQRTEQRDSAMYRCASSLESFFGGSDTQYFGPGTRLTVL.

The rearrangement links TRBV7-9 to TRBJ2-3; D is perhaps TRBD1 (5 bases). Germline V gene lookup returns CDR1 SEHNR and CDR2 FQNEAQ (reference sequence). Trimming removed 3 bases at V and 3 bases at J, with 10 bases between. The CDR3 spans 14 residues. CDR3 in amino acids: CASSFAQGTDTQYF. CDR3 sequence (DNA): TGTGCCAGCAGCTTTGCGCAGGGTACAGATACGCAGTATTTT.

This clonotype showed up many times. V usage is TRBV7-8 and J usage is TRBJ1-1; 10 bases fit TRBD1. CDR3 length: 15 residues. CDR1 SGHVS and CDR2 FQNEAQ come from the germline V gene. V shed 4 bases, J shed 3 bases, and the junction held 5 bases outside the gene matches. The CDR3 region is CASSSPGQGHTEAFF. The DNA for the CDR3 is TGTGCCAGCAGCTCTCCGGGACAGGGGCACACTGAAGCTTTCTTT. Full variable domain (outside the CDR3, taken from reference TRBV7-8 and TRBJ1-1): GAGVSQSPRYKVAKRGQDVALRCDPISGHVSLFWYQQALGQGPEFLTYFQNEAQLDKSGLPSDRFFAERPEGSVSTLKIQRTQQEDSAVYLCASSSPGQGHTEAFFGQGTRLTVV.

This clonotype was seen more than once but under ten times. The chain links TRBV7-2 to TRBJ2-3, with D perhaps TRBD2 (6 bases). Germline V gene lookup returns CDR1 SGHTA and CDR2 FQGNSA. The CDR3 contains 16 residues. Trimming removed 5 bases from V and 2 bases from J, with 17 bases in between. The CDR3 sequence: CASSRPFGGDTDTQYF. As DNA, the CDR3 is TGTGCCAGCAGCCGACCGTTCGGGGGAGACACAGATACGCAGTATTTT.